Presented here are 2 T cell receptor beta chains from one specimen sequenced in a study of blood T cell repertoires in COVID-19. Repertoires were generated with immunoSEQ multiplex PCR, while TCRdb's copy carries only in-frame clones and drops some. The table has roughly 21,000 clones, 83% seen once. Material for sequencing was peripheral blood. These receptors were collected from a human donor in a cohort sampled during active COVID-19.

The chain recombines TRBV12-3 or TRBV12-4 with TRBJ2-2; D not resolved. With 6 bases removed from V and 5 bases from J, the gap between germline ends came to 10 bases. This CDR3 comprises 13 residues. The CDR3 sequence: CASRPVMTGELFF. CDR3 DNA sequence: TGTGCCAGCAGGCCAGTTATGACCGGGGAGCTGTTTTTT.

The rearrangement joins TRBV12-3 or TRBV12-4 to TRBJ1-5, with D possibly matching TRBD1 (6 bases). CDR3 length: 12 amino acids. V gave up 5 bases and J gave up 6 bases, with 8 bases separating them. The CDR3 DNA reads TGTGCCAGCAGTCGGGACACTCAGCCCCAGCATTTT. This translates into CASSRDTQPQHF.